This T cell receptor (beta chain) was recorded in a study of T cell repertoires in cytomegalovirus infection. Study as a whole: Peptides in the study included HLA-C-restricted and HLA-B-restricted CMV epitopes.

A note on this clonotype: As yet, its antigen is unknown.

Study-wide findings and caveats: In two of eight donors, the top clonotype was HLA-C-restricted CMV-specific.

TCRdb recomputed calls from the reads with MiXCR, one row per CDR3 protein. The table includes about 900,000 distinct CDR3 sequences, approximately 33% detected once. CDR1 and CDR2 from the germline V gene are LGHDT and YNNKEL (reference sequence). This CDR3 region has 20 residues. V was pared by 4 bases and J by 2 bases, with 11 bases of the junction left unmatched. The sample in question was cultured CD8+ T cells from PBMCs, obtained from culture after CMV antigen stimulation. V and J are TRBV3-1 and TRBJ2-1; 16 bases are shared with TRBD2. This TCR was recovered from a human donor in good health (CMV status not recorded). Some clones in this sample may be carry-over from other donors' samples. The CDR3 nucleotides read TGTGCCAGCAGCCTCCTAGAGGGACTAGCGGGGGGGAGCGCCTACAATGAGCAGTTCTTC. This encodes CASSLLEGLAGGSAYNEQFF.